This T cell receptor beta chain comes out of a study of T-cell memory formation after mild COVID-19. Across the whole study: Each donor largely had its own TCR clusters. Study-wide results and caveats: Most CD4+ clones that shrank were in CM and EM, while CD8+ ones turned up in EMRA. Pre-infection memory showed some responding clones, and this suggested that cross-reactive memory joined.

There are a few counts of this clonotype. Its antigen remains unknown. The CDR3 runs to 16 residues. CDR1 MRHNA and CDR2 SNTAGT come from the germline V gene. Trimming took 0 bases from V and 5 from J, leaving 13 bases between them. TCR alpha and TCR beta cDNA libraries with sample barcodes and UMIs came from 5'RACE using constant-segment primers. TCRdb ran MiXCR on the 5' RACE reads and lists one entry per CDR3 protein. The sample yields fewer than 450,000 distinct CDR3 sequences, more than 20% seen once. Sequencing used PBMCs or a T cell subset sorted from them (not recorded which). The V gene is TRBV6-4, the J gene TRBJ2-2; weak D call: TRBD1 (5 bases). This sequence originates from an adult woman who had mild COVID-19 (a few samples of this study predate the infection). Cell type and time point are not known. Here the CDR3 reads CASSDSFSRQTGELFF. Here the CDR3 DNA reads TGTGCCAGCAGTGACTCTTTTTCAAGACAGACCGGGGAGCTGTTTTTT.